The T cell receptor (beta chain) described here comes from a study of cytotoxic CD8 clonotypes in ibrutinib-treated CLL. V gave up 8 bases and J gave up 5 bases, with 9 bases separating them. The V gene's germline CDR1 is SGHTA and CDR2 FQGNSA. The CDR3 length is 11 residues. Data came from immunoSEQ multiplex PCR; TCRdb stores just in-frame clones and leaves some out. Seen here are 110,000 to 150,000 clones, 76% observed once, and the top ten hold 5.1%. This sequence was found in a human donor with chronic lymphocytic leukemia. The chain couples TRBV7-2 to TRBJ2-5; perhaps D is TRBD1 or TRBD2 (5 bases each). The sequencing used PBMCs, collected after 24 months of ibrutinib treatment. In DNA form, the CDR3 reads TGTGCCAGCCGGGGCGAGGAGACCCAGTACTTC. Translated, it gives CASRGEETQYF.